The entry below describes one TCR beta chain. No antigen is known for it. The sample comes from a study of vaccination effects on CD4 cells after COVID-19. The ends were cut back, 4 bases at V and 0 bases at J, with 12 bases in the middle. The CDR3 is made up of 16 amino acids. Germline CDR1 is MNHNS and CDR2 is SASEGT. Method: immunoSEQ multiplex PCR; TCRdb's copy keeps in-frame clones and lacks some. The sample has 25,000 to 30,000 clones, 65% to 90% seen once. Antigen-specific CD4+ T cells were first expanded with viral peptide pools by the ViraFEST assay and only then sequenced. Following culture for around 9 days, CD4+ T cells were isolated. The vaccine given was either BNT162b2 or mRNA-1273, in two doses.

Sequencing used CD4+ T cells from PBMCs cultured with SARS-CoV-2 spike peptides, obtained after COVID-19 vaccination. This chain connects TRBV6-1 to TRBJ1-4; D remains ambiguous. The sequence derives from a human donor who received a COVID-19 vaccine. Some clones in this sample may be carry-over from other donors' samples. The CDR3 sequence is CASSVSFSTTNEKLFF. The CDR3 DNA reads TGTGCCAGCAGTGTTAGCTTCAGCACAACTAATGAAAAACTGTTTTTT.